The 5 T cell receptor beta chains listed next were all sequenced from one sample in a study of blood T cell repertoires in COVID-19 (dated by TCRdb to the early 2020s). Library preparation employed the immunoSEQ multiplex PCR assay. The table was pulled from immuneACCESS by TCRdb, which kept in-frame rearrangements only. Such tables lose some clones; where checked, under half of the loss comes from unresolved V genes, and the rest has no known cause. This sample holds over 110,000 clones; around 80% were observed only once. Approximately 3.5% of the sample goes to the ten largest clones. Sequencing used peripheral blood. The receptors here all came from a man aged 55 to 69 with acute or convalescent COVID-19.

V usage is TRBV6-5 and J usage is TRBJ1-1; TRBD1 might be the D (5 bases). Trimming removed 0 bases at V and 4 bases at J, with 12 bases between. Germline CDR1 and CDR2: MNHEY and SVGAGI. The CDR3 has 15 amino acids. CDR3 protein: CASSYSAGIPTEAFF. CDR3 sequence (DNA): TGTGCCAGCAGTTACTCTGCAGGGATACCCACTGAAGCTTTCTTT.

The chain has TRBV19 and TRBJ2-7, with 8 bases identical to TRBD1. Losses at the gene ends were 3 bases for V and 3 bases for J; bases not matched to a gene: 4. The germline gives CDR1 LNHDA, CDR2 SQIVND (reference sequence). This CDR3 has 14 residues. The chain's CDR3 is CASSIGQGFYEQYF. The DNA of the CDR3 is TGTGCCAGTAGTATCGGACAGGGCTTCTACGAGCAGTACTTC.

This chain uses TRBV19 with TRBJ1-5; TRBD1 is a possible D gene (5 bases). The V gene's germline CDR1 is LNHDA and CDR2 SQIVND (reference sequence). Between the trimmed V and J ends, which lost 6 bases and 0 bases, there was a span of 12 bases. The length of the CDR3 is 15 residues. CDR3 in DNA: TGTGCCAGTAGATTTACAGGCTCTAGCAATCAGCCCCAGCATTTT. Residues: CASRFTGSSNQPQHF. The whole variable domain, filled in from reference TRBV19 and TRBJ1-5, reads DGGITQSPKYLFRKEGQNVTLSCEQNLNHDAMYWYRQDPGQGLRLIYYSQIVNDFQKGDIAEGYSVSREKKESFPLTVTSAQKNPTAFYLCASRFTGSSNQPQHFGDGTRLSIL.

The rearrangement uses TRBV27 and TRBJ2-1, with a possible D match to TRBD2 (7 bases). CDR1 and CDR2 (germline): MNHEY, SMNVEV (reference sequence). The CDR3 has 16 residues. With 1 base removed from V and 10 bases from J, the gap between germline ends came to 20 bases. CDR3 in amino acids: CASSLYLAGAEGEQFF. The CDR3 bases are TGTGCCAGCAGTTTATATCTCGCGGGGGCAGAGGGGGAGCAGTTCTTC.

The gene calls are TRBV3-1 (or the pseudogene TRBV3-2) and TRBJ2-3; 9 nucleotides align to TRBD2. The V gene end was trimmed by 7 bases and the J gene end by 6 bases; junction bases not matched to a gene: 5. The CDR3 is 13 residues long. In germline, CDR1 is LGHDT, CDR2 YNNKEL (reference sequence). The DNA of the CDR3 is TGTGCCAGCACGCGGGGGGGGCAGGATACGCAGTATTTT. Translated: CASTRGGQDTQYF.